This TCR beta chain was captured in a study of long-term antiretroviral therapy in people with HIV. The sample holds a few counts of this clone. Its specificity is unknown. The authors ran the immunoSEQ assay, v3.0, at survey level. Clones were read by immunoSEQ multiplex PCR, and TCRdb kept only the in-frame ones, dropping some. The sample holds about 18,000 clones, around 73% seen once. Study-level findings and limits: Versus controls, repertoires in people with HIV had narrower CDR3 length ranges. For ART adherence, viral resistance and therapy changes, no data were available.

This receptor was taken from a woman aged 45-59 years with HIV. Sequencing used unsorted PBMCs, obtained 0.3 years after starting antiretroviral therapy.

The DNA for the CDR3 is TGTGCCAGCAGCGTAGGGGCCCTGGATTCACCCCTCCACTTT. It encodes CASSVGALDSPLHF. This chain connects TRBV9 to TRBJ1-6; D remains unclear. V was clipped by 0 bases and J by 8 bases, with 9 bases between them. This CDR3 comprises 14 residues. CDR1 is SGDLS, CDR2 YYNGEE, per germline.